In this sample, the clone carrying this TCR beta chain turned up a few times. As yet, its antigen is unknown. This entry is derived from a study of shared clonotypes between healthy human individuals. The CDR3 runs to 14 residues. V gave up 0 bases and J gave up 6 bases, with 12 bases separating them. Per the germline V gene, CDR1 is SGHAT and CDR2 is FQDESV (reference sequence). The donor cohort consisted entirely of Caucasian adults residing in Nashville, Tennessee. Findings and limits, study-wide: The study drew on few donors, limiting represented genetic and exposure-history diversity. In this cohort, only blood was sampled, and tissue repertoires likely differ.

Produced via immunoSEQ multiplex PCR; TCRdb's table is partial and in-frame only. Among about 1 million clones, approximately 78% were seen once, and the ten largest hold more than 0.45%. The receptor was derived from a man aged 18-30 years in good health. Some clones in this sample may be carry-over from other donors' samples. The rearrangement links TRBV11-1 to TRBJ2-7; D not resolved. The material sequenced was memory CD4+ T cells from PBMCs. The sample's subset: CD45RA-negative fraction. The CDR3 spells CASSLAGPSGEQYF. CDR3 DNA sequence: TGTGCCAGCAGCTTAGCTGGTCCCTCGGGCGAGCAGTACTTC.